This entry is about one TCR beta chain. Antigen unknown. The assay was immunoSEQ multiplex PCR, and TCRdb's table has in-frame clones only and misses some. The repertoire holds 160,000 or so clones, with around nine tenths as singletons. Trimming shortened V by 6 bases and J by 0 bases, and 11 bases separated the two germline ends. Germline CDR1 and CDR2: LNHDA and SQIVND (reference sequence). The CDR3 runs to 15 residues. The sample belongs to a study of lymphopenia after photon versus proton radiotherapy. Findings and limits, study-wide: Survival link was tested only in deceased patients; proton benefit remains a possibility. After lymphocyte nadir, photon-treated repertoires showed oligoclonal expansion, especially CD8+ Temra. In patients who died, overall survival fell as post-nadir TCR diversity dropped more.

The input for sequencing was peripheral blood, taken from a patient treated with photon-based radiotherapy. The V call is TRBV19, the J call TRBJ1-4; possibly TRBD1 for D (6 bases). The sequence was collected from a man in his forties or fifties with gastric cancer. The CDR3 region is CASRDRQATNEKLFF. The CDR3 coding sequence is TGTGCCAGTAGAGATAGACAGGCAACTAATGAAAAACTGTTTTTT.